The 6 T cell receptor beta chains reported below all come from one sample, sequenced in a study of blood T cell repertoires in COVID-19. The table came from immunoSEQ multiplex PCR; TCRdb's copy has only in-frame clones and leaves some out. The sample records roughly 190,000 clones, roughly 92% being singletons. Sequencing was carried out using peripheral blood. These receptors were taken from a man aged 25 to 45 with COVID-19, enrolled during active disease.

CDR3 DNA: TGTGCCATCAGTGAAGGACTAGCGGACAATGAGCAGTTCTTC. The encoded protein is CAISEGLADNEQFF. This chain joins TRBV10-3 and TRBJ2-1; 10 bases are a match to TRBD2. With V trimmed by 3 bases and J by 5 bases, 1 base remained unmatched. This CDR3 has 14 residues. Looked up from germline, CDR1 is ENHRY and CDR2 is SYGVKD.

The CDR3 loop reads CASSGPGEFSGELFF. CDR3 sequence (DNA): TGTGCCAGCAGCGGGCCAGGGGAGTTTTCCGGGGAGCTGTTTTTT. This chain joins TRBV7-7 and TRBJ2-2; TRBD1 might be the D (6 bases). V was shortened by 5 bases and J by 6 bases, with 16 bases between the two germline ends. CDR1 and CDR2 from the germline V gene are SSHAT and FNYEAQ (reference sequence). This CDR3 comprises 15 residues.

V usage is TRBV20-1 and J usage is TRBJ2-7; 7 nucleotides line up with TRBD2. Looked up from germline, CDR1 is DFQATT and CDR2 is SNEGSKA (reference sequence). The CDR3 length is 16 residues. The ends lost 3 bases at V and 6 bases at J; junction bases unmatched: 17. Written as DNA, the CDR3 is TGCAGTGCTAGTGAAACGGGACGGGGTCGGGAGGCCGAGCAGTACTTC. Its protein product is CSASETGRGREAEQYF.

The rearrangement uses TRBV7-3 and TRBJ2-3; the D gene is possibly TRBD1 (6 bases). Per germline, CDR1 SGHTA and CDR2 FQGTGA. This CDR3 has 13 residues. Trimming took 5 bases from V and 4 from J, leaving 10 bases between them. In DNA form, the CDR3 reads TGTGCCAGCAGCCCTCGACAGGCAGATACGCAGTATTTT. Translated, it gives CASSPRQADTQYF.

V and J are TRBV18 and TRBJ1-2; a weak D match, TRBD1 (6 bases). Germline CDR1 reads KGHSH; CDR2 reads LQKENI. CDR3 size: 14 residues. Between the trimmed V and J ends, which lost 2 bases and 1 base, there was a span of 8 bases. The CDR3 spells CASSPEGGNYGYTF. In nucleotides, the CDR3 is TGTGCCAGCTCACCAGAAGGGGGTAACTATGGCTACACCTTC. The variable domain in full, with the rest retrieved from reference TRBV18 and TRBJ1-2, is NAGVMQNPRHLVRRRGQEARLRCSPMKGHSHVYWYRQLPEEGLKFMVYLQKENIIDESGMPKERFSAEFPKEGPSILRIQQVVRGDSAAYFCASSPEGGNYGYTFGSGTRLTVV.

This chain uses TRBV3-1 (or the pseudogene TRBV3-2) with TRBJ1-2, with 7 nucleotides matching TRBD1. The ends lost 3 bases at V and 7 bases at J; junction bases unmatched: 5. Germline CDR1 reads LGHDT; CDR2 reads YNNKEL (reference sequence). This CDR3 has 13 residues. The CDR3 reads CASSHRQGVGYTF. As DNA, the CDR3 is TGTGCCAGCAGCCACAGGCAGGGGGTTGGCTACACCTTC.